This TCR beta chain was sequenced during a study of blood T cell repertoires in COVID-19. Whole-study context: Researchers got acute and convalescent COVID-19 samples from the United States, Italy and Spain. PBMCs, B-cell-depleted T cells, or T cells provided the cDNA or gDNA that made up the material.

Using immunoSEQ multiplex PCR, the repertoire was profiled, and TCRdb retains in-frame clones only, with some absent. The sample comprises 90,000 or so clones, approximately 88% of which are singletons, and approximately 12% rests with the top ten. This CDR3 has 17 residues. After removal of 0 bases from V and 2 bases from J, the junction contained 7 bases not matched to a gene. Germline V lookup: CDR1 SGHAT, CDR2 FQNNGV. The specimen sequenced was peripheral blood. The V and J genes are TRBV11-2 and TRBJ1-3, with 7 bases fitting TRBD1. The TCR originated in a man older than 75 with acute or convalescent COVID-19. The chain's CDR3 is CASSLDPQGTAGNTIYF. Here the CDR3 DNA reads TGTGCCAGCAGCTTAGACCCACAGGGGACCGCTGGAAACACCATATATTTT.